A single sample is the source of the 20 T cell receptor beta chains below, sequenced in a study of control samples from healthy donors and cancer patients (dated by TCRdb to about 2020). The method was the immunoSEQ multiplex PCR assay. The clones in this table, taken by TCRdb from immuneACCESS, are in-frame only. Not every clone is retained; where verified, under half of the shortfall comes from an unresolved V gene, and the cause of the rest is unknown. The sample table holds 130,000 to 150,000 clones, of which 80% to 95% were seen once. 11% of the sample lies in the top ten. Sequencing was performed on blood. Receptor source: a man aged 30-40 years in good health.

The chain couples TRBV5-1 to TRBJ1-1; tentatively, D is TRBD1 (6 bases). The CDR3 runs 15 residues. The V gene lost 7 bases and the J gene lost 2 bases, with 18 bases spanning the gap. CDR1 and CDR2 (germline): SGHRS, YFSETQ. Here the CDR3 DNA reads TGCGCCAGCGTGGGGGGCATGGGGCTTAACACTGAAGCTTTCTTT. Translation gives CASVGGMGLNTEAFF.

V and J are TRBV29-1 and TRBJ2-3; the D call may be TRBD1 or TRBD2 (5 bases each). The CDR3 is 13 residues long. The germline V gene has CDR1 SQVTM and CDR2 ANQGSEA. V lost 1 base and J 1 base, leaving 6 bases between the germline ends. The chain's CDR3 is CSVEGGGTDTQYF. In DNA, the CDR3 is TGCAGCGTTGAAGGAGGGGGCACAGATACGCAGTATTTT.

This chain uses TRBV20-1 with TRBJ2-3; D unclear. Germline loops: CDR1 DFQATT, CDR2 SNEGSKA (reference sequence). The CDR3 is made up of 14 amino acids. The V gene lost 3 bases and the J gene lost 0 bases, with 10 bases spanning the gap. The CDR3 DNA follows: TGCAGTGCTAGTGGCGCCAGGAGCACAGATACGCAGTATTTT. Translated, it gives CSASGARSTDTQYF.

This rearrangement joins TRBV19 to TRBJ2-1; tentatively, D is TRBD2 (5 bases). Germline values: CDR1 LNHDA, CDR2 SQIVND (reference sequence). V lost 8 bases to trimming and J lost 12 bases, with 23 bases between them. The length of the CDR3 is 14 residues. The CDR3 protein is CASSPRTQHSGQFF. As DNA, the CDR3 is TGTGCCAGTTCCCCACGGACTCAACATTCTGGGCAGTTCTTC.

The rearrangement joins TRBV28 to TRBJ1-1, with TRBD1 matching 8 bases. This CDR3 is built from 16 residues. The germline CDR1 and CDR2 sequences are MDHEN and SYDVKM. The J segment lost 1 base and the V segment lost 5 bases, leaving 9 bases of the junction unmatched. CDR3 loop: CASSPRHGTGNTEAFF. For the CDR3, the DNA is TGTGCCAGCAGTCCAAGACACGGGACAGGGAACACTGAAGCTTTCTTT. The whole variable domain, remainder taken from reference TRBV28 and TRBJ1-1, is DVKVTQSSRYLVKRTGEKVFLECVQDMDHENMFWYRQDPGLGLRLIYFSYDVKMKEKGDIPEGYSVSREKKERFSLILESASTNQTSMYLCASSPRHGTGNTEAFFGQGTRLTVV.

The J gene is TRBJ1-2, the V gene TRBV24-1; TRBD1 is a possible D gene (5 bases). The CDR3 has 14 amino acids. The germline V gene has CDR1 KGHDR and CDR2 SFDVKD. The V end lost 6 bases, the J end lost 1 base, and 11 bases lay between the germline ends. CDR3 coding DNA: TGTGCCACCAGTAACAGGAATGTTAACTATGGCTACACCTTC. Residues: CATSNRNVNYGYTF.

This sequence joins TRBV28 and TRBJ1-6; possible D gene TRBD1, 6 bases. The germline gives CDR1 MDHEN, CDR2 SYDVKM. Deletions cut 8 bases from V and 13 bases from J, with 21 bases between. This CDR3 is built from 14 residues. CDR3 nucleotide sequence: TGTGCCAGCGGCTACAGGGATATTGAGTTCCCCCTCCACTTT. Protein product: CASGYRDIEFPLHF.

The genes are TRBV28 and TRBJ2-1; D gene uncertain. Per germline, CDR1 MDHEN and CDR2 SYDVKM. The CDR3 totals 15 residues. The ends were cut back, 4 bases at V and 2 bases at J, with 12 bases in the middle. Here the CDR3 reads CASSSTTPTYNEQFF. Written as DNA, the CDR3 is TGTGCCAGCAGTTCAACGACTCCAACCTACAATGAGCAGTTCTTC.

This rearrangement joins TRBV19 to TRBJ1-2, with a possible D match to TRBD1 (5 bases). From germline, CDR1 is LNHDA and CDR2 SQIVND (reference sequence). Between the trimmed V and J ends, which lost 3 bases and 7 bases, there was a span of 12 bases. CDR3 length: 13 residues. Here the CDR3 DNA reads TGTGCCAGTAGTATTGGGGGGAACGGTGGCTACACCTTC. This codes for CASSIGGNGGYTF.

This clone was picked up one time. The DNA for the CDR3 is TGTGCCAGCAGCTTTTCGGGACTACCGACAGATACGCAGTATTTT. Translated: CASSFSGLPTDTQYF. The genes are TRBV7-9 and TRBJ2-3, with TRBD2 matching over 7 bases. There are 15 residues in the CDR3. V shed 3 bases and J 3 bases; nucleotides not matched to a gene: 6. Germline V gene lookup returns CDR1 SEHNR and CDR2 FQNEAQ (reference sequence).

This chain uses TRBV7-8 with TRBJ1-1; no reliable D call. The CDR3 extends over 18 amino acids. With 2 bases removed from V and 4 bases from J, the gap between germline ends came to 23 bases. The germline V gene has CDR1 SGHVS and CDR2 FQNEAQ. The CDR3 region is CASSLTGRRPQTFTEAFF. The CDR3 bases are TGTGCCAGCAGCTTAACTGGGCGGCGCCCCCAAACCTTCACTGAAGCTTTCTTT. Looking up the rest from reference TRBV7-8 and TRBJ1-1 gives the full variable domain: GAGVSQSPRYKVAKRGQDVALRCDPISGHVSLFWYQQALGQGPEFLTYFQNEAQLDKSGLPSDRFFAERPEGSVSTLKIQRTQQEDSAVYLCASSLTGRRPQTFTEAFFGQGTRLTVV.

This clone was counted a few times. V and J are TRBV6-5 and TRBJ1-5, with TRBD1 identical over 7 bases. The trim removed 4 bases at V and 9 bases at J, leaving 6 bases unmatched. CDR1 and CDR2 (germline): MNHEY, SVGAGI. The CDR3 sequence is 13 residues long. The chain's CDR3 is CASSFGRGAPQHF. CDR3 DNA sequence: TGTGCCAGCAGTTTCGGCAGGGGGGCGCCCCAGCATTTT.

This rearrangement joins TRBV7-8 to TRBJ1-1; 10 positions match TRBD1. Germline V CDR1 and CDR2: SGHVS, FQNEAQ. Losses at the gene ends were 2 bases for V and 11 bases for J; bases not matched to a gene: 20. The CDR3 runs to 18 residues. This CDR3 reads CASSLFRAGRDRGTLAFF. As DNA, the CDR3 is TGTGCCAGCAGCTTATTTAGAGCTGGCCGGGACAGGGGAACATTGGCTTTCTTT.

CDR3 sequence (DNA): TGTGCCAGCAGTGACGGACTAGCGGGTGCCTACGAGCAGTACTTC. Translation: CASSDGLAGAYEQYF. The genes are TRBV6-1 and TRBJ2-7, with 11 bases matching TRBD2. V gave up 3 bases and J gave up 2 bases; unmatched junction bases: 3. This CDR3 has 15 residues. The germline CDR1 and CDR2 sequences are MNHNS and SASEGT.

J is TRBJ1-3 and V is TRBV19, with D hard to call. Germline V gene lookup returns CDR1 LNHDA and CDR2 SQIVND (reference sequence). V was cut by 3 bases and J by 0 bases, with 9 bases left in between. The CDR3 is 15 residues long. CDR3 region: CASSIGLSSGNTIYF. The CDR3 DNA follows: TGTGCCAGTAGTATTGGGTTGAGCTCTGGAAACACCATATATTTT. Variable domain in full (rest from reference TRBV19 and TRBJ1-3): DGGITQSPKYLFRKEGQNVTLSCEQNLNHDAMYWYRQDPGQGLRLIYYSQIVNDFQKGDIAEGYSVSREKKESFPLTVTSAQKNPTAFYLCASSIGLSSGNTIYFGEGSWLTVV.

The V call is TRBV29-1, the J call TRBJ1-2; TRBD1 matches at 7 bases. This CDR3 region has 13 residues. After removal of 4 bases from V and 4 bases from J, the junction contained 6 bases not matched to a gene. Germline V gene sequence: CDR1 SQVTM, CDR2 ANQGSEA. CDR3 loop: CSVATGTGYGYTF. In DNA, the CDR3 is TGCAGCGTTGCGACAGGGACGGGCTATGGCTACACCTTC.

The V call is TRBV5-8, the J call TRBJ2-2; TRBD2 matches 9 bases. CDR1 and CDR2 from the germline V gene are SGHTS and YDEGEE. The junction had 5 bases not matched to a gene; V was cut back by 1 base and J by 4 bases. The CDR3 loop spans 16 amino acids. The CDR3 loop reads CASSLPGLAFTGELFF. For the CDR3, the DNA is TGTGCCAGCAGCTTGCCGGGACTAGCCTTCACCGGGGAGCTGTTTTTT.

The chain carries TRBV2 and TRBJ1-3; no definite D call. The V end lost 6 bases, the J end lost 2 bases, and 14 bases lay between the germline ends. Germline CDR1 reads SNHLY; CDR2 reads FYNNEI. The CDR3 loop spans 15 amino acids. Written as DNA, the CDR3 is TGTGCCAGCAGGCCGGCAGGCAAAGCTGGAAACACCATATATTTT. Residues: CASRPAGKAGNTIYF. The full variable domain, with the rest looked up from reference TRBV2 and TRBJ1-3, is EPEVTQTPSHQVTQMGQEVILRCVPISNHLYFYWYRQILGQKVEFLVSFYNNEISEKSEIFDDQFSVERPDGSNFTLKIRSTKLEDSAMYFCASRPAGKAGNTIYFGEGSWLTVV.

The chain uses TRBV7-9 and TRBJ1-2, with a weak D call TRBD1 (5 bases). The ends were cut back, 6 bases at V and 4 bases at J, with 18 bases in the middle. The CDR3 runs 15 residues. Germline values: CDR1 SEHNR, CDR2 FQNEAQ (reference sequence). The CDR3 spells CASSSDGGDIYGYTF. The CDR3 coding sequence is TGTGCCAGCAGTTCGGACGGAGGGGATATCTATGGCTACACCTTC.

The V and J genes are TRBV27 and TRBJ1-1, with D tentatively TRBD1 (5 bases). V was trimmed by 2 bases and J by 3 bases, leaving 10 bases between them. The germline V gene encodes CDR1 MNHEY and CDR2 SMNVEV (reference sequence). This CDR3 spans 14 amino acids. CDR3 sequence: CASSLQGSYTEAFF. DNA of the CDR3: TGTGCCAGCAGTTTACAGGGTTCGTACACTGAAGCTTTCTTT.